The 19 T cell receptor beta chains below all came from one sample that was sequenced in a study of cytomegalovirus exposure and HLA in healthy donors. Vbeta (60) and Jbeta (13) primers were used in the PCR. The data were produced by immunoSEQ multiplex PCR, yet TCRdb's version contains in-frame clones alone and is incomplete. The sample contains about 100,000 clones, about 76% of which appear only once. The sequenced material came from PBMCs. The receptors here all came from a woman between 65 and 79 years old in good health and CMV-seropositive.

This clone was seen just once. The genes are TRBV6-5 and TRBJ1-6; a possible D gene is TRBD1 (6 bases). The CDR3 extends over 15 amino acids. The germline gives CDR1 MNHEY, CDR2 SVGAGI. V dropped 4 bases and J dropped 6 bases, with 13 bases sitting between them. The CDR3 DNA reads as TGTGCCAGCAGTTGGGACAAGAAAATTAATTCACCCCTCCACTTT. This sequence encodes CASSWDKKINSPLHF.

V and J are TRBV6-5 and TRBJ2-5; 8 bases align to TRBD1. Gene TRBJ2-7 matches the end of the DNA better, so the J call may be wrong. This CDR3 has 13 amino acids. Germline V gene lookup returns CDR1 MNHEY and CDR2 SVGAGI. The CDR3 protein is CASSRDRLYEQYF. The CDR3 DNA reads as TGTGCCAGCAGTCGGGACAGGCTTTACGAGCAGTACTTC.

J is TRBJ2-7 and V is TRBV19; D is perhaps TRBD2 (5 bases). Germline V lookup: CDR1 LNHDA, CDR2 SQIVND (reference sequence). Trimming pared 8 bases from V and 1 base from J, leaving 15 bases between. There are 14 residues in the CDR3. Here the CDR3 DNA reads TGTGCCAGTTCTACGGGATTCCTATCCTACGAGCAGTACTTC. As protein: CASSTGFLSYEQYF.

J is TRBJ1-5 and V is TRBV9; TRBD1 might be the D (5 bases). The V end was cut by 4 bases, the J end by 0 bases, with 11 bases between. CDR1 and CDR2 from the germline V gene are SGDLS and YYNGEE. There are 15 residues in the CDR3. As DNA, the CDR3 is TGTGCCAGCAGCCCCCAGGGTTATAGCAATCAGCCCCAGCATTTT. It encodes CASSPQGYSNQPQHF.

The V call is TRBV5-4, the J call TRBJ2-3, with D possibly matching TRBD2 (5 bases). The CDR3 runs to 15 residues. Deletions cut 0 bases from V and 5 bases from J, with 13 bases between. Germline lookup yields CDR1 SGHNT and CDR2 YYREEE (reference sequence). Here the CDR3 DNA reads TGTGCCAGCAGCTTGGGGACTGCCGGGCGAGATACGCAGTATTTT. Encoded protein: CASSLGTAGRDTQYF.

This clone was found once. The chain recombines TRBV27 with TRBJ2-6; D not resolved. CDR1 and CDR2 (germline): MNHEY, SMNVEV (reference sequence). This CDR3 has 16 amino acids. V was cut by 0 bases and J by 4 bases, with 10 bases left in between. The CDR3 loop reads CASSLSRLTGANVLTF. As DNA, the CDR3 is TGTGCCAGCAGTTTATCCAGACTCACCGGGGCCAACGTCCTGACTTTC. Drawing the rest from reference TRBV27 and TRBJ2-6, the complete variable domain is EAQVTQNPRYLITVTGKKLTVTCSQNMNHEYMSWYRQDPGLGLRQIYYSMNVEVTDKGDVPEGYKVSRKEKRNFPLILESPSPNQTSLYFCASSLSRLTGANVLTFGAGSRLTVL.

The table lists this clone with a few counts. V and J are TRBV29-1 and TRBJ1-2, with D maybe TRBD1 (5 bases). Germline assignment: CDR1 SQVTM and CDR2 ANQGSEA. The CDR3 loop spans 13 amino acids. V was pared by 5 bases and J by 8 bases, with 18 bases between. CDR3 sequence reads: CSVQDQGSGGYTF. The CDR3 nucleotides are TGCAGCGTTCAGGATCAGGGTAGCGGCGGCTACACCTTC.

The rearrangement links TRBV9 to TRBJ2-5, with 8 bases fitting TRBD2. The germline V gene has CDR1 SGDLS and CDR2 YYNGEE. This CDR3 contains 15 residues. V lost 4 bases, J lost 4 bases, and 9 bases stayed unmatched. The CDR3 sequence is CASSTGLADRETQYF. CDR3 sequence (DNA): TGTGCCAGCAGCACTGGACTAGCCGATAGAGAGACCCAGTACTTC.

The chain links TRBV23-1 to TRBJ2-5; 8 positions agree with TRBD2. TRBV23-1 is given ORF status, its function remaining uncertain. The CDR3 has 21 amino acids. V lost 2 bases to trimming and J lost 3 bases; unmatched junction nucleotides: 23. DNA of the CDR3: TGCGCCAGCAGTCAACAGTTAGGAGATAGTTGCGGGGGGACTAGTGAAGAGACCCAGTACTTC. The encoded protein is CASSQQLGDSCGGTSEETQYF.

This sequence joins TRBV11-3 and TRBJ2-7; TRBD1 is a possible D gene (5 bases). Germline-derived CDR1 and CDR2 are SGHNT and YENEEA. V lost 3 bases and J lost 6, with 12 bases in between. This CDR3 has 13 residues. The chain's CDR3 is CASSLNSQGEQYF. The CDR3 DNA follows: TGTGCCAGCAGCTTGAACAGCCAGGGCGAGCAGTACTTC.

The CDR3 DNA is TGTGCCAGCTCACCGGCGGCGGTCCAAGAGACCCAGTACTTC. Its translation: CASSPAAVQETQYF. This chain links TRBV18 with TRBJ2-5; D uncertain. This CDR3 has 14 amino acids. Trimming stripped 3 bases from V and 1 base from J, with 9 bases between. Per germline, CDR1 KGHSH and CDR2 LQKENI.

This clone was observed a handful of times. V is TRBV11-2 and J is TRBJ2-7, with D possibly matching TRBD1 (5 bases). In germline, CDR1 is SGHAT, CDR2 FQNNGV. V was trimmed by 6 bases and J by 6 bases, leaving 18 bases between them. This CDR3 has 14 amino acids. The CDR3, as DNA: TGTGCCAGCAGTATCGATCAGGGTCAGAGCGAGCAGTACTTC. Protein: CASSIDQGQSEQYF.

The chain joins TRBV6-5 to TRBJ2-4; no firm D call. V was pared by 6 bases and J by 4 bases, with 16 bases between. The germline CDR1 and CDR2 sequences are MNHEY and SVGAGI. The CDR3 is 15 amino acids. The CDR3 region has the DNA TGTGCCAGCAGCTTCACCCAGGCTGGGAAAAACATTCAGTACTTC. It is translated as CASSFTQAGKNIQYF.

This clone appeared a few times. The chain joins TRBV11-3 to TRBJ2-5; D perhaps matches TRBD2 (5 bases). The germline V and J ends were trimmed by 1 base and 4 bases, with 10 bases remaining between them. Germline-derived CDR1 and CDR2 are SGHNT and YENEEA. This CDR3 is 14 amino acids long. CDR3 bases: TGTGCCAGCAGCTTAGGAGGGCCGGGAGAGACCCAGTACTTC. Translating gives CASSLGGPGETQYF.

The gene calls are TRBV19 and TRBJ1-2; 7 nucleotides match TRBD1. V dropped 1 base and J dropped 8; count of bases not matched to a gene: 7. The length of the CDR3 is 14 residues. CDR1 is LNHDA, CDR2 SQIVND, per germline (reference sequence). Here the CDR3 reads CASSIGEGGRGYTF. CDR3 coding DNA: TGTGCCAGTAGTATAGGGGAAGGGGGCCGGGGCTACACCTTC.

V is TRBV4-3 and J is TRBJ2-1; TRBD2 is a possible D gene (6 bases). Germline CDR1 reads LGHNA; CDR2 reads YSLEER. V was cut by 1 base and J by 0 bases, with 13 bases left in between. This CDR3 is built from 17 residues. The CDR3 DNA sequence: TGCGCCAGCAGCCAAGCACCGGGACTTAGCTCCTACAATGAGCAGTTCTTC. This encodes CASSQAPGLSSYNEQFF.

V gene TRBV6-6 combines with J gene TRBJ1-5; maybe TRBD1 (6 bases). From germline, CDR1 is MNHNY and CDR2 SVGAGI (reference sequence). This CDR3 contains 15 residues. V gave up 6 bases and J gave up 7 bases, with 19 bases separating them. The CDR3 nucleotides read TGTGCCAGCAGGCCCGTGGGGGCCCAAGGGCAGCCCCAGCATTTT. Protein product: CASRPVGAQGQPQHF.

This chain links TRBV5-6 with TRBJ2-7, with 9 bases fitting TRBD1. V gave up 4 bases and J gave up 3 bases; unmatched junction bases: 11. Germline assignment: CDR1 SGHDT and CDR2 YYEEEE. The CDR3 contains 16 residues. CDR3 residues: CASSPQTGTGYYEQYF. The CDR3 nucleotides are TGTGCCAGCAGCCCCCAAACCGGGACAGGGTACTACGAGCAGTACTTC.

V is TRBV7-9 and J is TRBJ1-1; 7 bases match TRBD1. In germline, CDR1 is SEHNR, CDR2 FQNEAQ (reference sequence). This CDR3 has 16 residues. V shed 5 bases, J shed 0 bases, and the junction held 9 bases outside the gene matches. DNA of the CDR3: TGTGCCAGCAGCCCGGGACAGAGATACATGAACACTGAAGCTTTCTTT. Its protein is CASSPGQRYMNTEAFF.